This T cell receptor beta chain comes out of a study of blood T cells in healthy people across ages. This clonotype was seen a handful of times. Its antigen is unknown. Study observations and caveats: Higher diversity, along with more naive CD4+ cells, distinguished long-lived donors from aged donors. Researchers said unsorted PBMCs prevented a conclusive naive versus antigen-experienced comparison.

The CDR3 spans 15 residues. CDR1 is MNHEY and CDR2 is SMNVEV in the germline V gene (reference sequence). The junction had 8 bases not matched to a gene; V was cut back by 5 bases and J by 3 bases. A second PCR of 7 to 11 cycles used a sample-barcoded 5' primer and a J-beta primer mix. Every cDNA molecule carried a tag from a template-switch adaptor bearing 12 random nucleotides. TCRdb itself ran the 5' RACE reads through MiXCR, one entry per CDR3 protein. The table shows around 1.5 million distinct CDR3 sequences, with about 31% occurring only once. Individuals who donated were healthy Caucasians from Russia aged 6 to 90.

Sequencing used blood. The receptor's source is a woman aged 25 to 45 in good health. V and J are TRBV27 and TRBJ2-7; 9 positions agree with TRBD1. The CDR3 reads CASSKTGGEGYEQYF. Here the CDR3 DNA reads TGTGCCAGCAGTAAGACAGGGGGAGAGGGCTACGAGCAGTACTTC.